This T cell receptor beta chain was sequenced for a study of T cell responses to AZD1222 COVID-19 vaccine. Looking at the study overall: Samples with a second dose at about 4 or about 12 weeks were pooled together.

V was pared by 0 bases and J by 3 bases, with 8 bases between. Looked up from germline, CDR1 is MNHEY and CDR2 is SVGAGI. There are 14 residues in the CDR3. In the case of this clone: Its antigen remains unidentified. This specimen includes other DNA sequences encoding the same CDR3.

The repertoire was sequenced with immunoSEQ multiplex PCR; TCRdb's copy has only in-frame clones and lacks some. The sample carries about 140,000 clones, about 90% recorded once. Study results and caveats: All repertoire sampling was performed exclusively after the peak T cell response. Just 5 to 7 AZD1222 recipients tested seropositive at baseline.

The source of this sequence is an adult in good health. The V and J genes are TRBV6-5 and TRBJ1-2; D is uncertain. Sequenced material: peripheral blood, taken on day 0 of AZD1222 vaccination. DNA of the CDR3: TGTGCCAGCAGTTACTCTCCAGGAGACTATGGCTACACCTTC. Its translation is CASSYSPGDYGYTF.